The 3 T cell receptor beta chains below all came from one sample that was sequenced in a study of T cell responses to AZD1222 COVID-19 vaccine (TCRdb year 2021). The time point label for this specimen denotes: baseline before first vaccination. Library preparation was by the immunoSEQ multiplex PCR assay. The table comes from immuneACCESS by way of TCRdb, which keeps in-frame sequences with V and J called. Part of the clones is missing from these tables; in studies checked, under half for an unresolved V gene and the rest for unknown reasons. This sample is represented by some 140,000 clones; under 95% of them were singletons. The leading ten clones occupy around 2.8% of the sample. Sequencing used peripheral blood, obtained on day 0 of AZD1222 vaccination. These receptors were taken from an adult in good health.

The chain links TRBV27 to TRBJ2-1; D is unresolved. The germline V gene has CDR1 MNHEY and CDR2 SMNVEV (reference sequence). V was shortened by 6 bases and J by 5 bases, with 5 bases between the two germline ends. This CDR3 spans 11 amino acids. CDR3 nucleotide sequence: TGTGCCAGCAGACTCAACAATGAGCAGTTCTTC. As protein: CASRLNNEQFF.

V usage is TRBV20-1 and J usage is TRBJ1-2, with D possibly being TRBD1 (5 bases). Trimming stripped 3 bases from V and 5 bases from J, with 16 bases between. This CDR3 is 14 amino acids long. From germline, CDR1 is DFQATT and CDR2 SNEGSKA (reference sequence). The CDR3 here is CSASIGREEYGYTF. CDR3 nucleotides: TGCAGTGCTAGTATCGGCAGGGAGGAATATGGCTACACCTTC.

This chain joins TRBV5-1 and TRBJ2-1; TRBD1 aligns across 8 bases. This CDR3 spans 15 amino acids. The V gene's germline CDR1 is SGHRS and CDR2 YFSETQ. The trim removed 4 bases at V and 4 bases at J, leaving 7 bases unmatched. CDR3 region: CASSATGGAYNEQFF. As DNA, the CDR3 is TGCGCCAGCAGCGCCACAGGGGGTGCTTACAATGAGCAGTTCTTC.